Each of the 30 T cell receptor beta chains below was sequenced from the same sample in a study of Ad26.COV2.S vaccination and SARS-CoV-2 variants. Regarding treatment: roughly 19 received Ad26.COV2.S at low or high dose, single or two shots; 5 received placebo; per-sample allocation not given. Collection of samples fell on day 63 after the first vaccine or placebo injection. Sequenced by immunoSEQ multiplex PCR; TCRdb stores in-frame clones only, minus some. There are roughly 300,000 clones in the sample; more than 85% occur only once, and around 5.3% lies in the top ten. Material: peripheral blood, obtained in a trial of Ad26.COV2.S vaccine versus placebo. These receptors were obtained from a person aged 18-60 years who received the Ad26.COV2.S COVID-19 vaccine or a placebo.

The chain has TRBV28 and TRBJ1-4; 8 bases match TRBD1. Germline lookup yields CDR1 MDHEN and CDR2 SYDVKM. This CDR3 is 13 amino acids long. The trim removed 5 bases at V and 7 bases at J, leaving 3 bases unmatched. The CDR3 is CASSDRGGEKLFF. In DNA form, the CDR3 reads TGTGCCAGCAGTGACAGGGGCGGTGAAAAACTGTTTTTT. Filled out from reference TRBV28 and TRBJ1-4, the complete variable domain reads DVKVTQSSRYLVKRTGEKVFLECVQDMDHENMFWYRQDPGLGLRLIYFSYDVKMKEKGDIPEGYSVSREKKERFSLILESASTNQTSMYLCASSDRGGEKLFFGSGTQLSVL.

This rearrangement joins TRBV13 to TRBJ1-1; possibly TRBD1 for D (6 bases). Germline CDR1 reads PRHDT; CDR2 reads FYEKMQ (reference sequence). Trimming cost V 2 bases and J 3 bases, with 7 bases left between them. The CDR3 runs 13 residues. The CDR3 nucleotides are TGTGCCAGCAGCTTAAGGGGGGACACTGAAGCTTTCTTT. Its translation is CASSLRGDTEAFF.

This clone was observed a single time. J is TRBJ2-3 and V is TRBV4-1, with TRBD1 matching over 9 bases. CDR3 length: 17 amino acids. V shed 1 base and J 2 bases; nucleotides not matched to a gene: 7. Germline assignment: CDR1 MGHRA and CDR2 YSYEKL. CDR3 region: CASSQALTGGVTDTQYF. As DNA, the CDR3 is TGCGCCAGCAGCCAAGCCCTGACAGGGGGAGTCACAGATACGCAGTATTTT.

This chain joins TRBV28 and TRBJ2-5; possibly TRBD1 or TRBD2 for D (5 bases each). Germline-derived CDR1 and CDR2 are MDHEN and SYDVKM. The CDR3 spans 15 residues. The V gene lost 6 bases and the J gene lost 4 bases, with 18 bases spanning the gap. This CDR3 is CASSPGTERGETQYF. DNA for the CDR3: TGTGCCAGCAGCCCCGGGACGGAAAGGGGAGAGACCCAGTACTTC.

This clone was found a few times. V usage is TRBV12-3 or TRBV12-4 and J usage is TRBJ2-5; D not certain. The V and J ends lost 6 bases and 5 bases respectively, with 13 bases between them. This CDR3 is 13 amino acids long. The CDR3 DNA is TGTGCCAGCAGACATACCGTAGGCGAGACCCAGTACTTC. This sequence encodes CASRHTVGETQYF.

This rearrangement joins TRBV7-9 to TRBJ2-1; 8 nucleotides agree with TRBD1. Germline V gives CDR1 SEHNR, CDR2 FQNEAQ (reference sequence). V gave up 5 bases and J gave up 9 bases; unmatched junction bases: 3. The CDR3 contains 12 residues. The CDR3 DNA follows: TGTGCCAGCAGCCGGACAGGGATTGAGCAGTTCTTC. Protein: CASSRTGIEQFF.

This rearrangement joins TRBV29-1 to TRBJ1-2; 9 bases agree with TRBD1. The CDR3 spans 13 residues. CDR1 SQVTM and CDR2 ANQGSEA come from the germline V gene. J was trimmed by 5 bases and V by 6 bases; bases with no gene match: 7. CDR3 residues: CSVGRQGVYGYTF. In DNA, the CDR3 is TGCAGCGTGGGCCGACAGGGGGTTTATGGCTACACCTTC.

The chain carries TRBV25-1 and TRBJ1-2, with 8 bases that match TRBD1. Trimming took 4 bases from V and 10 from J; bases not matched to a gene: 8. Germline CDR1 and CDR2: MGHDK and SYGVNS. This CDR3 spans 13 amino acids. CDR3 DNA sequence: TGTGCCAGCAGTGGGACAGGGTTTACTCTCTACACCTTC. This translates into CASSGTGFTLYTF.

The chain joins TRBV27 to TRBJ2-7; tentative D call: TRBD1 (6 bases). V lost 6 bases, J lost 3 bases, and 18 bases lay in between. Germline CDR1 is MNHEY and CDR2 is SMNVEV (reference sequence). The CDR3 extends over 15 amino acids. The CDR3 bases are TGTGCCAGCAGAAGTACAGGGTTTAAAAACTACGAGCAGTACTTC. This codes for CASRSTGFKNYEQYF.

Only a few counts were recorded for this clone. J is TRBJ1-1 and V is TRBV4-1; possibly TRBD1 for D (6 bases). The V end was cut by 4 bases, the J end by 1 base, with 19 bases between. Germline V gene sequence: CDR1 MGHRA, CDR2 YSYEKL. The CDR3 totals 17 residues. The CDR3 reads CASSPDWDTESNTEAFF. CDR3 bases: TGCGCCAGCAGCCCGGATTGGGACACGGAGTCGAACACTGAAGCTTTCTTT.

The V and J genes are TRBV28 and TRBJ1-1, with D perhaps matching TRBD1 (5 bases). V shed 0 bases and J shed 11 bases, with 13 bases lying between them. The CDR3 loop spans 13 amino acids. CDR1 and CDR2 (germline): MDHEN, SYDVKM. The CDR3 region has the DNA TGTGCCAGCAGTTTATGGGGGCGGGGTGACGCTTTCTTT. Residues: CASSLWGRGDAFF.

This sequence joins TRBV7-2 and TRBJ1-1, with 9 bases aligning to TRBD1. The germline V gene has CDR1 SGHTA and CDR2 FQGNSA. V shed 2 bases and J 5 bases; nucleotides not matched to a gene: 3. The CDR3 is 14 amino acids. This CDR3 is CASSLTTGGTEAFF. CDR3 sequence (DNA): TGTGCCAGCAGCTTAACGACAGGGGGGACTGAAGCTTTCTTT.

About this clone itself: Other DNA sequences in this specimen translate into the identical CDR3. The chain is built from TRBV19 and TRBJ1-5, with 7 bases matching TRBD1. Looked up from germline, CDR1 is LNHDA and CDR2 is SQIVND (reference sequence). This CDR3 is built from 14 residues. V was pared by 4 bases and J by 1 base, with 1 base of the junction left unmatched. CDR3 nucleotides: TGTGCCAGTAGTACGACAGGGAGCAATCAGCCCCAGCATTTT. This codes for CASSTTGSNQPQHF.

This clone was detected once. The chain joins TRBV3-1 (or the pseudogene TRBV3-2) to TRBJ2-7; 10 nucleotides match TRBD2. The CDR3 length is 15 residues. The V and J ends lost 6 bases and 1 base, in that order; junction bases with no gene match: 6. Germline V CDR1 and CDR2: LGHDT, YNNKEL (reference sequence). The CDR3 nucleotides are TGTGCCAGCAGGAAAAGCGGGGGGGTGTCCTACGAGCAGTACTTC. Translation gives CASRKSGGVSYEQYF.

V and J are TRBV5-1 and TRBJ1-4; 10 nucleotides agree with TRBD1. Germline V lookup: CDR1 SGHRS, CDR2 YFSETQ. The CDR3 runs to 16 residues. With V trimmed by 4 bases and J by 2 bases, 5 bases remained unmatched. The CDR3 loop reads CASSQGQGRTNEKLFF. The CDR3 region has the DNA TGCGCCAGCAGCCAGGGACAGGGGCGGACTAATGAAAAACTGTTTTTT.

V and J are TRBV5-1 and TRBJ2-1; 9 bases match TRBD2. The CDR3 covers 15 residues. CDR1 SGHRS and CDR2 YFSETQ come from the germline V gene. J was trimmed by 0 bases and V by 4 bases; bases with no gene match: 2. The CDR3 loop reads CASSNSGSSYNEQFF. The CDR3 nucleotides are TGCGCCAGCAGCAATAGCGGGAGCTCCTACAATGAGCAGTTCTTC. The variable domain in full, with the rest retrieved from reference TRBV5-1 and TRBJ2-1, is KAGVTQTPRYLIKTRGQQVTLSCSPISGHRSVSWYQQTPGQGLQFLFEYFSETQRNKGNFPGRFSGRQFSNSRSEMNVSTLELGDSALYLCASSNSGSSYNEQFFGPGTRLTVL.

The V call is TRBV6-5, the J call TRBJ2-7; TRBD1 might be the D (5 bases). Germline-derived CDR1 and CDR2 are MNHEY and SVGAGI. This CDR3 comprises 14 residues. V was clipped by 2 bases and J by 1 base, with 9 bases between them. CDR3 bases: TGTGCCAGCAGTTACGGGCAGGGATCCTACGAGCAGTACTTC. Its translation: CASSYGQGSYEQYF.

The CDR3 nucleotides read TGTGCCAGCAGTGGGGAGGACGCTGGGGCCAACGTCCTGACTTTC. Its translation is CASSGEDAGANVLTF. The chain has TRBV2 and TRBJ2-6; a weak D match, TRBD2 (6 bases). Deletions cut 4 bases from V and 2 bases from J, with 9 bases between. Germline-derived CDR1 and CDR2 are SNHLY and FYNNEI. The CDR3 is made up of 15 amino acids.

This chain links TRBV28 with TRBJ1-6, with D possibly TRBD1 on 6 matching bases. Germline-derived CDR1 and CDR2 are MDHEN and SYDVKM. Trimming took 2 bases from V and 10 from J, leaving 9 bases between them. The CDR3 loop spans 13 amino acids. Here the CDR3 reads CASSLQGYSPLHF. CDR3 coding DNA: TGTGCCAGCAGTTTACAGGGGTACTCACCCCTCCACTTT.

This clone was counted once. The rearrangement links TRBV19 to TRBJ1-5; 10 bases are a match to TRBD1. The CDR3 is 16 amino acids. The germline V gene has CDR1 LNHDA and CDR2 SQIVND (reference sequence). V was clipped by 5 bases and J by 5 bases; unmatched bases: 9. CDR3 loop: CASSAAEGQGYQPQHF. Written as DNA, the CDR3 is TGTGCCAGTAGTGCCGCGGAGGGACAGGGGTATCAGCCCCAGCATTTT.

The chain recombines TRBV6-5 with TRBJ1-3; D uncertain. The V and J ends lost 6 bases and 2 bases respectively, with 11 bases between them. This CDR3 is built from 14 residues. Germline assignment: CDR1 MNHEY and CDR2 SVGAGI. DNA for the CDR3: TGTGCCAGCAGGAAGGACCTGGCTGGAAACACCATATATTTT. Protein sequence: CASRKDLAGNTIYF.

The chain has TRBV5-1 and TRBJ2-7; D might be TRBD1 (7 bases). V was pared by 4 bases and J by 7 bases, with 24 bases between. The germline CDR1 and CDR2 sequences are SGHRS and YFSETQ. The CDR3 has 16 amino acids. CDR3 bases: TGCGCCAGCAGCGGGGGGACAGCTACCTCGGATAGAGAGCAGTACTTC. Translating gives CASSGGTATSDREQYF.

V usage is TRBV18 and J usage is TRBJ2-7, with D tentatively TRBD1 (8 bases). From germline, CDR1 is KGHSH and CDR2 LQKENI. Trimming pared 5 bases from V and 6 bases from J, leaving 14 bases between. The CDR3 consists of 13 residues. The chain's CDR3 is CASSKTGEGEQYF. The CDR3 bases are TGTGCCAGCTCAAAGACAGGGGAGGGCGAGCAGTACTTC.

The genes are TRBV9 and TRBJ1-2; D might be TRBD1 (5 bases). CDR1 is SGDLS, CDR2 YYNGEE, per germline. Trimming stripped 5 bases from V and 5 bases from J, with 13 bases between. The CDR3 consists of 13 residues. Here the CDR3 DNA reads TGTGCCAGCAGTGGGACGGGGGGGTATGGCTACACCTTC. Amino acids: CASSGTGGYGYTF.

The chain links TRBV15 to TRBJ2-7; tentative D call: TRBD1 (6 bases). The germline V and J ends were trimmed by 4 bases and 6 bases, with 25 bases remaining between them. CDR1 and CDR2 (germline): LNHNV, YYDKDF (reference sequence). CDR3 length: 17 amino acids. The CDR3 nucleotides read TGTGCCACCAGCACAAAACCCGGGACAAAGACCTCGGGCGAGCAGTACTTC. This encodes CATSTKPGTKTSGEQYF.

The chain employs TRBV15 and TRBJ1-5; TRBD1 might be the D (6 bases). With 0 bases removed from V and 7 bases from J, the gap between germline ends came to 16 bases. The CDR3 totals 16 residues. Germline CDR1 reads LNHNV; CDR2 reads YYDKDF (reference sequence). CDR3 sequence: CATSRDLITGLQPQHF. CDR3 in DNA: TGTGCCACCAGCAGAGACTTGATAACAGGGTTGCAGCCCCAGCATTTT.

The genes are TRBV7-6 and TRBJ1-3, with D possibly TRBD1 on 5 matching bases. V lost 5 bases and J 2 bases, leaving 13 bases between the germline ends. The germline V gene has CDR1 SGHVS and CDR2 FNYEAQ. This CDR3 contains 15 residues. DNA for the CDR3: TGTGCCAGCAGCACGCGCGGGACCACTGGAAACACCATATATTTT. Translation: CASSTRGTTGNTIYF.

This clone was seen only a few times. The chain employs TRBV4-2 and TRBJ1-6; D unclear. CDR1 is LGHNA and CDR2 is YNFKEQ in the germline V gene. This CDR3 comprises 15 residues. Trimming cost V 0 bases and J 8 bases, with 11 bases left between them. In nucleotides, the CDR3 is TGTGCCAGCAGCCAAGATAGGTGGAGGGATTCACCCCTCCACTTT. This encodes CASSQDRWRDSPLHF.

The V and J genes are TRBV4-1 and TRBJ1-2; TRBD1 aligns across 10 bases. This CDR3 spans 18 amino acids. J was trimmed by 6 bases and V by 3 bases; bases with no gene match: 16. The V gene's germline CDR1 is MGHRA and CDR2 YSYEKL. The CDR3 reads CASSQYLPGQGSRDGYTF. CDR3 nucleotides: TGCGCCAGCAGCCAGTATCTTCCGGGACAGGGGTCTAGGGATGGCTACACCTTC.

The chain uses TRBV28 and TRBJ2-7; TRBD1 or TRBD2 may be the D gene (5 bases each). Germline V gene data show CDR1 as MDHEN and CDR2 as SYDVKM. V was cut by 6 bases and J by 5 bases, with 11 bases left in between. The CDR3 runs to 12 residues. The CDR3 nucleotides are TGTGCCAGCAGAAACCTGGGGGACGAGCAGTACTTC. The encoded protein is CASRNLGDEQYF.